Listed below are T cell receptor beta chains from one sample, sequenced in a study of blood T cell repertoires in COVID-19. Sequenced by immunoSEQ multiplex PCR; TCRdb stores in-frame clones only, minus some. The data show 100,000 to 150,000 clones, 55% to 75% seen once. Material: peripheral blood. The receptor set was obtained from a woman in her seventies with acute or convalescent COVID-19. Both conserved end residues are part of each CDR3.

V gene	J gene	CDR3 protein
TRBV10-1	TRBJ2-2	CASSERQDTGELFF
TRBV2	TRBJ1-2	CASKMDRGSYGYTF
TRBV6-5	TRBJ2-7	CASTRQGAREQYF
TRBV2	TRBJ1-3	CASSETQGRNTIYF
TRBV11-3	TRBJ2-1	CASSLDQKASNEQFF
TRBV4-3	TRBJ2-4	CASSQDGGENIQYF
TRBV2	TRBJ1-3	CASSEAKRFPGNTIYF
TRBV9	TRBJ2-5	CASSVGHSQETQYF
TRBV28	TRBJ1-2	CASSLGAGFGYTF
TRBV4-3	TRBJ2-1	CASSQVTRSDEQFF
TRBV19	TRBJ2-6	CASRTGWSSGANVLTF
TRBV4-1	TRBJ2-3	CASSHGPGLDSTDTQYF
TRBV6-5	TRBJ2-2	CASSSRTSGTGELFF
TRBV4-1	TRBJ1-1	CASSQDQGAEAFF
TRBV6-1	TRBJ1-6	CASREDTASPLHF
TRBV19	TRBJ1-1	CASGGQIKAFF
TRBV5-5	TRBJ2-3	CASSSGTSGPRDTQYF
TRBV10-1	TRBJ2-1	CASSRLTSGNTGEQFF
TRBV29-1	TRBJ2-1	CSVDRASSSYNEQFF
TRBV29-1	TRBJ2-3	CSVEIRAGSRPDTQYF
TRBV6-2/TRBV6-3	TRBJ2-5	CASSPGTTEEETQYF
TRBV19	TRBJ1-2	CASSMGGVYGYTF